This T cell receptor beta chain was sequenced for a study of OX40 agonist ivuxolimab in advanced cancers. About the research overall: Averaging roughly 60 years in age, with a range of about 23 to 79, the cohort was 82.7% male.

Germline V gives CDR1 SGHRS, CDR2 YFSETQ. The ends lost 4 bases at V and 3 bases at J; junction bases unmatched: 4. CDR3 length: 13 residues. Profiled with immunoSEQ multiplex PCR; TCRdb holds only in-frame clones, not every one. The sample has about 19,000 clones; around two thirds are singletons. The clonotype comes from an adult with an advanced solid tumor such as melanoma, head and neck, liver or kidney cancer. The specimen comprised CD4+ or CD8+ T cells sorted from blood, sampled in a trial of the OX40 agonist ivuxolimab. The chain joins TRBV5-1 to TRBJ2-7; TRBD1 matches 7 bases. CDR3 amino acids: CASSLGQYYEQYF. The CDR3 DNA reads as TGCGCCAGCAGCCTGGGACAGTACTACGAGCAGTACTTC.